The clone carrying this T cell receptor beta chain has only one observation. The target antigen is unknown. The junction does not match germline at one end; this may be a read error. This specimen belongs to a study of tumor-infiltrating lymphocytes in primary liver carcinoma. Whole-study context: Donors had hepatocellular carcinoma or combined HCC and intrahepatic cholangiocarcinoma. Sequencing of the samples generated roughly 3.5 to 7.5 million productive TCRbeta reads, with similar yields across tissue types. Study findings and constraints: Unsorted bulk processing meant the study did not compare CD4+ and CD8+ repertoires.

The study extracted blood RNA from unsorted whole blood and also extracted germline DNA. What was collected before surgery was 4 to 5 milliliters of peripheral blood. CDR3 length: 15 residues. Germline V gene data show CDR1 as SGHAT and CDR2 as FQNNGV. Using a constant-region primer together with ProtoScript II reverse transcriptase, TCR beta cDNA was made from roughly 540 ng of total RNA. Sequencing libraries for TCR beta derived from three nested multiplex PCR rounds that used slightly modified ARM-PCR. Running roughly 10 cycles apiece, the first two PCR rounds relied on TRBV1-TRBV30 forward primers together with a C-beta reverse primer. TCRdb independently ran MiXCR on the multiplex PCR reads; one entry per CDR3 protein. The table lists around 210,000 distinct CDR3 sequences, almost 65% of them singletons.

The chain uses TRBV11-2 and TRBJ2-1; tentatively, D is TRBD2 (5 bases). The sample comprised peripheral blood. The TCR was taken from a woman aged 60-70 years with primary liver carcinoma and hepatitis B virus infection. As DNA, the CDR3 is TGTGCCAGCAGCTTAGAGGGAGTAAGTATTGGTGAGCAGTTCTTT. Translated: CASSLEGVSIGEQFF.